This T cell receptor (beta chain) appears in the sequencing data of a study of beta chain features in type 1 diabetes. This clone was detected only a few times. Its antigen remains unknown. General observations from the study: Individuals with type 1 diabetes displayed fewer insertions and more deletions at VDJ junctions. Within each of all four CD4+ subsets, Type 1 diabetes patients had TCRB CDR3s that were moderately but significantly shorter.

The investigators reverse transcribed all of the isolated RNA, so they sequenced expressed TCRB transcripts. Clones were sequenced by immunoSEQ multiplex PCR, and TCRdb holds only the in-frame ones, with some missing. In the table there are about 660,000 clones, about 14% of which are singletons. The sample comprised naive CD4+ T cells from blood. This clonotype was obtained from a man aged 18 to 29 with type 1 diabetes.

Here the CDR3 reads CASSSGTGGEAFF. CDR3 in DNA: TGTGCCAGCAGCTCCGGGACAGGGGGAGAAGCTTTCTTT. The rearrangement joins TRBV7-9 to TRBJ1-1; 11 nucleotides match TRBD1. Per germline, CDR1 SEHNR and CDR2 FQNEAQ (reference sequence). CDR3 length equals 13 residues. Trimming at V came to 4 bases and at J to 8 bases, leaving 3 bases not matched to a gene.